This entry is about one T cell receptor beta chain. This entry belongs to a study of spatial heterogeneity in lung cancer. This sample's time point: blood at routine non-recurrence follow-up after resection. Sequencing was performed on whole RNA extracted from tumor and nontumor lung tissue, or from frozen PBMC, and the material was left unsorted. Every individual TCR cDNA molecule carried its own unique molecular identifier, which allowed correction of PCR and sequencing errors. TCRdb independently ran MiXCR on the 5' RACE reads; one entry per CDR3 protein. The sample gives about 10,000 distinct CDR3 sequences, under 30% of which show up once; 3% to 5% is in the top ten. Sequenced here: PBMCs, sampled at follow-up. This TCR was sampled from a female donor with early-stage non-small cell lung cancer.

The CDR3 DNA follows: TGCGCCAGCAGCTCCGGGACCAGGGGAGAAAACATTCAGTACTTC. Amino acid sequence: CASSSGTRGENIQYF. The chain links TRBV5-1 to TRBJ2-4; weak D call: TRBD1 (6 bases). V lost 3 bases and J lost 5, with 15 bases in between. The CDR3 consists of 15 residues. Germline V CDR1 and CDR2: SGHRS, YFSETQ. The full variable domain, in which reference TRBV5-1 and TRBJ2-4 provide the parts outside the CDR3, is KAGVTQTPRYLIKTRGQQVTLSCSPISGHRSVSWYQQTPGQGLQFLFEYFSETQRNKGNFPGRFSGRQFSNSRSEMNVSTLELGDSALYLCASSSGTRGENIQYFGAGTRLSVL.